Given below is one T cell receptor beta chain in context. This clonotype occurred a few times. What this receptor recognizes is not known. No base quality values were provided; no much bigger clone lies one nucleotide off. Trimming takes 4 bases from V and 5 bases from J, and the germline ends sit 14 bases apart. Based on the germline V gene (reference sequence), the CDR1 and CDR2 sequences are LGHDT and YNNKEL. Measured from the cysteine to the phenylalanine, the CDR3 is 15 residues long. CDR3 DNA is the only sequence kept; it has 45 bases, read in frame from the first base. This record belongs to a study of CD8+CD57+ T cells in acquired aplastic anemia (dated by TCRdb to the late 2010s). The study in broad terms: Extracted DNA from sorted CD4+ and CD8+ cells averaged approximately 3.4 ug, ranging from about 0.18 to 27.4 ug. CD8+CD57+ expansion was defined as a frequency above the mean frequency observed in healthy subjects.

TCR beta VDJ combination and CDR3 sequence profiling used genomic DNA as the template. An Illumina HiSeq 2000 was used for TCR repertoire sequencing. The published analysis was carried out like this. TRBV/TRBJ rearrangement plots, CDR3 size and DJ length profiles, and Simpson's diversity index were used to evaluate the repertoires. Whichever DNA sequence was most abundant in the deep sequencing data was defined as the immunodominant clone. CDR3 amino acid sequences were screened for sharing across subjects and were compared with published repertoires and the VDJdb database. TCRdb trimmed the raw reads at Q25, called clones with MiXCR and kept productive beta chains. Identical CDR3 protein sequences are pooled into one entry, listed with their most common genes and DNA. The V and J calls reflect TCRdb's pipeline rather than the authors' work. Counted in this sample were roughly 200,000 distinct CDR3 sequences; more than 55% of them appeared once. The top ten constitute under 60% of the sample.

Broad study findings and their caveats: No significant difference in CD8+ Simpson's diversity was found between patients and healthy controls (P=0.060). Some 30 CD8+ CDR3 sequences were shared between patients and controls but appeared highly expressed in patients and within their immunodominant clones.

Flow cytometry had shown CD8+CD57+ cell expansion in the patients selected for sequencing. Every patient had severe acquired aplastic anemia, diagnosed using the International Study of Aplastic Anemia and Agranulocytosis and Camitta criteria. No patient had received any therapy when blood was sampled. The study deep-sequenced TCR repertoires of sorted CD4+ and CD8+ blood T cells from severe aplastic anemia patients and healthy subjects. Patients were enrolled in the USA under clinicaltrials.gov protocols 00001620, 01623167, 00001397, 00071045, 00081523 and 00961064. Ficoll-Paque density gradient centrifugation was used to isolate peripheral blood mononuclear cells. CD4+ and CD8+ T cells were sorted by FACS or magnetic beads before DNA extraction.

This TCR was recovered from a human donor with aplastic anemia. This receptor chain uses TRBV3-1 and TRBJ2-2, with TRBD2 as a weak D call on 6 bases. The specimen sequenced was sorted CD4+, CD8+, or CD8+CD57+ T cells (not recorded which) from PBMCs. The nucleotide sequence is TGTGCCAGCAGCCGCGGCGGGGTGGGGACCGGGGAGCTGTTTTTT. The resulting protein is CASSRGGVGTGELFF. With all but the CDR3 taken from the reference TRBV3-1 and TRBJ2-2 genes, the full variable domain is: DTAVSQTPKYLVTQMGNDKSIKCEQNLGHDTMYWYKQDSKKFLKIMFSYNNKELIINETVPNRFSPKSPDKAHLNLHINSLELGDSAVYFCASSRGGVGTGELFFGEGSRLTVL.